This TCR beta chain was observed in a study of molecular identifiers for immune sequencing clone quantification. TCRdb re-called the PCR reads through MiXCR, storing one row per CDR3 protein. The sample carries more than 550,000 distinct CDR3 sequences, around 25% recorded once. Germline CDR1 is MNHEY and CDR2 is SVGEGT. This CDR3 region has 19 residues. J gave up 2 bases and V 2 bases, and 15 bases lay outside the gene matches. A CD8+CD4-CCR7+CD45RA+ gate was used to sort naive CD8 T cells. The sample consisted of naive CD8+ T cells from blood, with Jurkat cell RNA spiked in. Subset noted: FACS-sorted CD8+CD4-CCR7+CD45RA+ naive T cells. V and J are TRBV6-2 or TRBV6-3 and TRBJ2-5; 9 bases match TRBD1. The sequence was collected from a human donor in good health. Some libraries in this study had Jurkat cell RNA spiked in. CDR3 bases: TGTGCCAGCAGTTACCCCAACCCCGGGACAGGGCCGGGTCAAGAGACCCAGTACTTC. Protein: CASSYPNPGTGPGQETQYF.